The text below deals with one T cell receptor beta chain. Its antigen is currently unknown. This sample is drawn from a study of T-cell reconstitution after alpha-beta-depleted transplantation in children. It was with unique molecular identifiers that the TCRbeta library was prepared. From the PCR reads, TCRdb called clonotypes with MiXCR, one entry per CDR3 protein. The data hold 250,000 to 400,000 distinct CDR3 sequences, with approximately 20% observed a single time. Trimming removed 2 bases at V and 2 bases at J, with 15 bases between. The CDR3 covers 16 residues. Germline loops: CDR1 MNHEY, CDR2 SMNVEV (reference sequence). Findings of the study overall: Reported findings indicate that, about two months after transplant, alpha-beta T cells came from several hundred expanded clones, which were derived from non-depleted graft cells. The main origin of T-cell counts and diversity one year after transplant was newly produced T cells. Several patients had high TCRbeta diversity at day 60; it came from surviving recipient T cells and thymic progenitors.

The clonotype originates from a male patient between 5 and 17 years old who had a stem cell transplant for acute lymphoblastic leukemia, so the T cells may come from the graft donor. The J gene is TRBJ1-2, the V gene TRBV27; the D gene is possibly TRBD1 (5 bases). The sample here was PBMCs, mostly from graft donor cells, taken 180 days after TCRalphabeta/CD19-depleted stem cell transplant. The CDR3 reads CASSLTPMGLNYGYTF. CDR3 nucleotide sequence: TGTGCCAGCAGTTTAACCCCGATGGGACTAAACTATGGCTACACCTTC.